Shown below are 32 T cell receptor beta chains from a single sample sequenced in a study of T cell repertoires in ileal Crohn's disease (dated by TCRdb to 2018 to 2020). Receptor amplification or capture employed the immunoSEQ multiplex PCR assay. TCRdb holds this immuneACCESS table with in-frame rearrangements only. Some clones are missing; in checked studies, unresolved V genes explain under half, and the rest has no known cause. This sample comprises about 10,000 clones, around 80% of them detected only once. Approximately 15% of the sample comes from the top ten. The time point label, as the study defines it: neoterminal ileum biopsy at postoperative endoscopy, about 6 months after surgery. Sequencing was done on a sample of ileal tissue. The receptors were gathered from an adult with Crohn's disease.

The chain joins TRBV10-3 to TRBJ1-3, with TRBD1 matching 7 bases. This CDR3 has 13 residues. Germline V gene sequence: CDR1 ENHRY, CDR2 SYGVKD. V lost 7 bases to trimming and J lost 2 bases; unmatched junction nucleotides: 2. CDR3 residues: CAITQGAGNTIYF. The CDR3 DNA sequence: TGTGCCATCACCCAGGGGGCTGGAAACACCATATATTTT.

This clone was seen more than once but under ten times. The chain carries TRBV6-5 and TRBJ1-2, with D maybe TRBD1 (6 bases). Germline V CDR1 and CDR2: MNHEY, SVGAGI. Trimming pared 5 bases from V and 4 bases from J, leaving 11 bases between. The CDR3 extends over 13 amino acids. The CDR3 spells CASSPYRVYGYTF. CDR3 nucleotides: TGTGCCAGCAGTCCCTACAGGGTCTATGGCTACACCTTC.

The V call is TRBV7-6, the J call TRBJ2-7; 8 bases fit TRBD1. The ends lost 1 base at V and 5 bases at J; junction bases unmatched: 7. This CDR3 contains 15 residues. CDR1 and CDR2 (germline): SGHVS, FNYEAQ. The CDR3 is CASSLESAGGHEQYF. DNA for the CDR3: TGTGCCAGCAGCTTAGAGTCGGCAGGGGGCCACGAGCAGTACTTC.

The genes are TRBV29-1 and TRBJ2-3, with TRBD2 matching over 9 bases. Germline V gene sequence: CDR1 SQVTM, CDR2 ANQGSEA. Losses at the gene ends were 2 bases for V and 6 bases for J; bases not matched to a gene: 3. The CDR3 has 13 residues. In nucleotides, the CDR3 is TGCAGCGTTGAAAGGACTAGCGTCGATACGCAGTATTTT. Encoded protein: CSVERTSVDTQYF.

CDR3 sequence (DNA): TGTGCCAGCGAGGCCCAGGGGTATGGCTACACCTTC. Its translation: CASEAQGYGYTF. The chain carries TRBV5-6 and TRBJ1-2, with D possibly matching TRBD1 (6 bases). Germline loops: CDR1 SGHDT, CDR2 YYEEEE. The CDR3 consists of 12 residues. V lost 7 bases and J 5 bases, leaving 12 bases between the germline ends.

The rearrangement links TRBV5-4 to TRBJ2-2; 7 positions match TRBD1. Germline lookup yields CDR1 SGHNT and CDR2 YYREEE (reference sequence). With 4 bases clipped from V and 5 bases from J, the junction kept 11 bases outside the gene matches. This CDR3 has 16 amino acids. The CDR3 DNA reads as TGTGCCAGCAGCGAGTCAGGGGGTTTTGGGACCGGGGAGCTGTTTTTT. The encoded protein is CASSESGGFGTGELFF. The variable domain in full, with the rest retrieved from reference TRBV5-4 and TRBJ2-2, is ETGVTQSPTHLIKTRGQQVTLRCSSQSGHNTVSWYQQALGQGPQFIFQYYREEENGRGNFPPRFSGLQFPNYSSELNVNALELDDSALYLCASSESGGFGTGELFFGEGSRLTVL.

The rearrangement uses TRBV29-1 and TRBJ2-7; 8 positions agree with TRBD1. This CDR3 region has 13 residues. Germline CDR1 SQVTM, CDR2 ANQGSEA. V lost 4 bases, J lost 7 bases, and 9 bases stayed unmatched. The CDR3 DNA reads as TGCAGCGTTGTGAGGACAGGGAGTGAAGAGCAGTACTTC. Protein: CSVVRTGSEEQYF.

V gene TRBV30 combines with J gene TRBJ1-1; TRBD1 is a possible D gene (5 bases). V was trimmed by 0 bases and J by 7 bases, leaving 27 bases between them. This CDR3 contains 18 residues. Germline assignment: CDR1 GTSNPN and CDR2 SVGIG (reference sequence). CDR3 protein: CAWSVPQRAGRGSNEAFF. The DNA for the CDR3 is TGTGCCTGGAGTGTGCCGCAACGGGCGGGGCGGGGGAGTAATGAAGCTTTCTTT.

The genes are TRBV11-3 and TRBJ2-7, with D perhaps matching TRBD1 (5 bases). The CDR3 spans 15 residues. Between the trimmed V and J ends, which lost 1 base and 5 bases, there was a span of 15 bases. Germline V gene data show CDR1 as SGHNT and CDR2 as YENEEA. The CDR3 protein is CASSLGGRAIDEQYF. The CDR3 DNA is TGTGCCAGCAGCTTAGGGGGCAGGGCGATTGACGAGCAGTACTTC.

J is TRBJ2-7 and V is TRBV20-1; D remains ambiguous. The germline CDR1 and CDR2 sequences are DFQATT and SNEGSKA (reference sequence). The CDR3 is 11 amino acids. The V end was cut by 2 bases, the J end by 1 base, with 3 bases between. The CDR3 region has the DNA TGCAGTGCTAGACAGTCCTACGAGCAGTACTTC. Translated: CSARQSYEQYF.

V and J are TRBV2 and TRBJ2-6; D is unresolved. The CDR3 consists of 15 residues. Germline V CDR1 and CDR2: SNHLY, FYNNEI. V was cut by 3 bases and J by 2 bases, with 8 bases left in between. The CDR3 sequence is CASSDPGPGANVLTF. For the CDR3, the DNA is TGTGCCAGCAGTGATCCAGGCCCTGGGGCCAACGTCCTGACTTTC.

The V call is TRBV7-4, the J call TRBJ2-5, with a tentative D call TRBD1 (6 bases). Deletions cut 0 bases from V and 5 bases from J, with 10 bases between. Germline-derived CDR1 and CDR2 are SGHVT and SQSDAQ. The CDR3 is 14 amino acids. This chain's CDR3 is CASSLATGRETQYF. CDR3 nucleotides: TGTGCCAGCAGCTTAGCGACAGGAAGGGAGACCCAGTACTTC.

This clone has just one count. The chain combines TRBV28 with TRBJ1-6; D remains ambiguous. The CDR3 is 15 amino acids. The V end was cut by 3 bases, the J end by 6 bases, with 12 bases between. The V gene's germline CDR1 is MDHEN and CDR2 SYDVKM. CDR3 sequence (DNA): TGTGCCAGCAGTTTCGAGGGTAGGAGTAATTCACCCCTCCACTTT. Encoded protein: CASSFEGRSNSPLHF.

The chain carries TRBV7-6 and TRBJ2-1; TRBD2 is a possible D gene (5 bases). This CDR3 is built from 16 residues. V dropped 3 bases and J dropped 0 bases, with 12 bases sitting between them. Germline V gene sequence: CDR1 SGHVS, CDR2 FNYEAQ. Here the CDR3 reads CASSFMRGSSYNEQFF. CDR3 bases: TGTGCCAGCAGCTTTATGAGAGGGAGCTCCTACAATGAGCAGTTCTTC. Full variable domain (outside the CDR3, taken from reference TRBV7-6 and TRBJ2-1): GAGVSQSPRYKVTKRGQDVALRCDPISGHVSLYWYRQALGQGPEFLTYFNYEAQQDKSGLPNDRFSAERPEGSISTLTIQRTEQRDSAMYRCASSFMRGSSYNEQFFGPGTRLTVL.

The chain uses TRBV9 and TRBJ2-2; D may be TRBD2 (6 bases). This CDR3 comprises 12 residues. Trimming took off 3 bases at V and 11 bases at J, with 11 bases between the two ends. The germline gives CDR1 SGDLS, CDR2 YYNGEE. CDR3 region: CASSGGTPELFF. As DNA, the CDR3 is TGTGCCAGCAGCGGCGGGACCCCCGAGCTGTTTTTT.

This clone occurred once. CDR3 in amino acids: CASSFNSIYTEAFF. In DNA form, the CDR3 reads TGTGCCAGCAGCTTTAATAGCATTTACACTGAAGCTTTCTTT. The chain carries TRBV7-9 and TRBJ1-1; D unresolved. The CDR3 length is 14 residues. The germline gives CDR1 SEHNR, CDR2 FQNEAQ (reference sequence). Trimming removed 3 bases from V and 3 bases from J, with 11 bases in between.

This clone showed up just once. This CDR3 reads CASSGQLNTEAFF. CDR3 in DNA: TGTGCCAGCTCGGGACAGCTGAACACTGAAGCTTTCTTT. The chain has TRBV18 and TRBJ1-1; TRBD1 aligns across 7 bases. CDR3 size: 13 residues. Looked up from germline, CDR1 is KGHSH and CDR2 is LQKENI. Trimming at V came to 6 bases and at J to 0 bases, leaving 1 base not matched to a gene.

The rearrangement links TRBV2 to TRBJ2-1; the match to TRBD2 covers 7 bases. Per germline, CDR1 SNHLY and CDR2 FYNNEI. With V trimmed by 4 bases and J by 6 bases, 9 bases remained unmatched. The CDR3 spans 15 residues. The CDR3 DNA sequence: TGTGCCAGCAGTGTCAGAAGCGGGATTGTCAATGAGCAGTTCTTC. This sequence encodes CASSVRSGIVNEQFF.

As to this clone: The DNA is omitted, as the CDR3 cannot be located on it reliably, and the CDR3 follows TCRdb's listing. The V call is TRBV6-5, the J call TRBJ2-1; the D segment call TRBD2 is taken from the table without a DNA check. Counting both end residues, the CDR3 totals 15 amino acids. CDR1 MNHEY and CDR2 SVGAGI come from the germline V gene. Here the CDR3 reads CASSSSGLAANEQFF.

V gene TRBV28 combines with J gene TRBJ2-7; 9 bases agree with TRBD2. The CDR3 has 16 residues. Germline lookup yields CDR1 MDHEN and CDR2 SYDVKM. With V trimmed by 6 bases and J by 2 bases, 11 bases remained unmatched. The DNA for the CDR3 is TGTGCCAGCAGCCACTTGGTAGCGGGAGAGACCTACGAGCAGTACTTC. It yields the protein CASSHLVAGETYEQYF.

This clone was picked up one time. The rearrangement joins TRBV6-1 to TRBJ1-1; 7 nucleotides line up with TRBD1. The germline V gene encodes CDR1 MNHNS and CDR2 SASEGT. The CDR3 extends over 13 amino acids. V shed 8 bases, J shed 8 bases, and the junction held 11 bases outside the gene matches. CDR3 protein: CASRPGQTLEAFF. DNA of the CDR3: TGTGCCAGCCGTCCGGGACAGACTTTAGAAGCTTTCTTT.

The genes are TRBV7-6 and TRBJ1-6, with 8 bases lining up with TRBD1. Trimming removed 5 bases from V and 9 bases from J; junction bases left unmatched: 3. Germline lookup yields CDR1 SGHVS and CDR2 FNYEAQ. The CDR3 consists of 13 residues. DNA for the CDR3: TGTGCCAGCAGCCTGACAGGGGCTTCACCCCTCCACTTT. It yields the protein CASSLTGASPLHF. Variable domain in full (rest from reference TRBV7-6 and TRBJ1-6): GAGVSQSPRYKVTKRGQDVALRCDPISGHVSLYWYRQALGQGPEFLTYFNYEAQQDKSGLPNDRFSAERPEGSISTLTIQRTEQRDSAMYRCASSLTGASPLHFGNGTRLTVT.

V and J are TRBV6-1 and TRBJ2-1, with 7 bases matching TRBD1. The CDR3 loop spans 13 amino acids. Germline CDR1 reads MNHNS; CDR2 reads SASEGT. Unmatched junction bases numbered 9, after V lost 10 bases and J lost 6 bases. DNA of the CDR3: TGTGCCACCCGGGACAGAAACACCAATGAGCAGTTCTTC. As protein: CATRDRNTNEQFF.

The chain couples TRBV18 to TRBJ2-1; 7 nucleotides align to TRBD2. The V gene end was trimmed by 1 base and the J gene end by 5 bases; junction bases not matched to a gene: 8. Looked up from germline, CDR1 is KGHSH and CDR2 is LQKENI. The CDR3 spans 16 residues. CDR3 sequence reads: CASSPLAGALHNEQFF. CDR3 DNA: TGTGCCAGCTCACCACTAGCGGGCGCCCTCCACAATGAGCAGTTCTTC.

To note about this clone: This specimen includes other DNA sequences encoding the same CDR3. This chain links TRBV5-4 with TRBJ2-2; TRBD1 matches 9 bases. Trimming cost V 3 bases and J 5 bases; bases outside gene matches: 5. Germline values: CDR1 SGHNT, CDR2 YYREEE (reference sequence). The CDR3 covers 15 residues. CDR3 region: CASSSDRGRTGELFF. The CDR3 DNA sequence: TGTGCCAGCAGCTCAGACAGGGGGAGGACCGGGGAGCTGTTTTTT. Supplemented by reference TRBV5-4 and TRBJ2-2, the full variable domain reads ETGVTQSPTHLIKTRGQQVTLRCSSQSGHNTVSWYQQALGQGPQFIFQYYREEENGRGNFPPRFSGLQFPNYSSELNVNALELDDSALYLCASSSDRGRTGELFFGEGSRLTVL.

Only one count was recorded for this clone. The CDR3 is CASSLGMAAPGEQYF. The CDR3 DNA follows: TGCGCCAGCAGCTTGGGGATGGCGGCGCCGGGAGAGCAGTACTTC. The chain has TRBV5-1 and TRBJ2-7; D may be TRBD2 (5 bases). Germline lookup yields CDR1 SGHRS and CDR2 YFSETQ. There are 15 residues in the CDR3. V lost 0 bases, J lost 7 bases, and 17 bases lay in between.

This chain uses TRBV7-9 with TRBJ2-6, with D tentatively TRBD2 (5 bases). CDR1 SEHNR and CDR2 FQNEAQ come from the germline V gene (reference sequence). The CDR3 contains 17 residues. Trimming took 2 bases from V and 4 from J, leaving 15 bases between them. In DNA, the CDR3 is TGTGCCAGCAGCTTACCCGGGGTGGAAGACGGGGCCAACGTCCTGACTTTC. It yields the protein CASSLPGVEDGANVLTF. Using reference TRBV7-9 and TRBJ2-6 for the parts outside the CDR3, the full variable domain is DTGVSQNPRHKITKRGQNVTFRCDPISEHNRLYWYRQTLGQGPEFLTYFQNEAQLEKSRLLSDRFSAERPKGSFSTLEIQRTEQGDSAMYLCASSLPGVEDGANVLTFGAGSRLTVL.

The V and J genes are TRBV10-2 and TRBJ2-5; 7 bases are a match to TRBD1. This CDR3 contains 16 residues. Germline CDR1 and CDR2: WSHSY and SAAADI. Unmatched junction bases numbered 15, after V lost 6 bases and J lost 5 bases. CDR3 in amino acids: CASSPREGGGWETQYF. The CDR3 DNA sequence: TGCGCCAGCAGCCCCAGGGAAGGGGGCGGGTGGGAGACCCAGTACTTC.

The chain links TRBV7-9 to TRBJ2-2, with 7 bases that match TRBD1. CDR1 is SEHNR and CDR2 is FQNEAQ in the germline V gene (reference sequence). The CDR3 has 18 amino acids. J was trimmed by 2 bases and V by 5 bases; bases with no gene match: 14. The CDR3 DNA reads TGTGCCAGCAGCCGTCGAGGGGGCTCTTCCCAAAACACCGGGGAGCTGTTTTTT. Amino acids: CASSRRGGSSQNTGELFF.

The rearrangement links TRBV19 to TRBJ2-1, with TRBD2 matching 10 bases. Germline V gene data show CDR1 as LNHDA and CDR2 as SQIVND (reference sequence). The J segment lost 8 bases and the V segment lost 5 bases, leaving 12 bases of the junction unmatched. CDR3 size: 16 residues. The CDR3 protein is CASSAQREGLEDEQFF. DNA for the CDR3: TGTGCCAGTAGTGCCCAGCGGGAGGGTCTTGAGGATGAGCAGTTCTTC.

V and J are TRBV28 and TRBJ2-3; unclear D gene. Germline CDR1 and CDR2: MDHEN and SYDVKM. The CDR3 sequence is 12 residues long. Trimming shortened V by 3 bases and J by 4 bases, and 5 bases separated the two germline ends. The CDR3 DNA reads TGTGCCAGCAGTTTTCGGGCAGATACGCAGTATTTT. Encoded protein: CASSFRADTQYF.

The chain combines TRBV4-1 with TRBJ2-3; D possibly corresponds to TRBD2 (6 bases). The CDR3 spans 16 residues. Looked up from germline, CDR1 is MGHRA and CDR2 is YSYEKL. V lost 6 bases and J lost 0, with 16 bases in between. CDR3 coding DNA: TGCGCCAGCAGGCGCGGGACCCTAGGGAGCACAGATACGCAGTATTTT. As protein: CASRRGTLGSTDTQYF.